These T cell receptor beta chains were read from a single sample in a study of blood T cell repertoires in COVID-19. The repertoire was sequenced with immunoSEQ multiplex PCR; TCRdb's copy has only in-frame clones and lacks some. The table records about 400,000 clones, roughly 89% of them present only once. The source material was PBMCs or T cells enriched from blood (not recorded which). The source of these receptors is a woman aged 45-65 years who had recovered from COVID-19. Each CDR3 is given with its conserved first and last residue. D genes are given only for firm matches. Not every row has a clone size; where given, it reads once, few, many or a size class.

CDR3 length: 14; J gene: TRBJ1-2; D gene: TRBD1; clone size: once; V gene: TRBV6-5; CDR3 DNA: TGTGCCAGCAGTCGGGACAGAGCTAACTATGGCTACACCTTC; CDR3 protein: CASSRDRANYGYTF
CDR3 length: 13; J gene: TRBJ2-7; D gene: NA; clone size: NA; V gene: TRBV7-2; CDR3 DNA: TGTGCCAGCAGCTTAGAGGGGTTTAGCGAGCAGTACTTC; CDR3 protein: CASSLEGFSEQYF
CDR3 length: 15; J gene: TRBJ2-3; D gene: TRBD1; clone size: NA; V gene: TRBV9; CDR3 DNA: TGTGCCAGCAGCGTCACAGGGGGCAGCACAGATACGCAGTATTTT; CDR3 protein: CASSVTGGSTDTQYF
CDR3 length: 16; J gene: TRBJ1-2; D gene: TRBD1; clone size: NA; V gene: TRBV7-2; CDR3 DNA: TGTGCCAGCAGCTTACCACAGGGGCCCGTCAAGAATGGCTACACCTTC; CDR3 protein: CASSLPQGPVKNGYTF
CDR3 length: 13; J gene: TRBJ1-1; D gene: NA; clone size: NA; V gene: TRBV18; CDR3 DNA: TGTGCCAGCTCACCAGTCGGCGGGACTGAAGCTTTCTTT; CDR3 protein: CASSPVGGTEAFF
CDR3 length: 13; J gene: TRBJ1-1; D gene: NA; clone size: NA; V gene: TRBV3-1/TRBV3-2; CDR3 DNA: TGTGCCAGCAGTCAGACAGTGAACACTGAAGCTTTCTTT; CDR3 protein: CASSQTVNTEAFF
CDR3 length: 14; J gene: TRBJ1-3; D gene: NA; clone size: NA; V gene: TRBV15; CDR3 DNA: TGTGCCACCAGCAGAGAGCGGTTGGAAAACACCATATATTTT; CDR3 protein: CATSRERLENTIYF
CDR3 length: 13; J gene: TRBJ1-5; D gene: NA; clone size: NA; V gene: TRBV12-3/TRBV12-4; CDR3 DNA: TGTGCCAGCAGCCCCGTTAGGAGTCAGCCCCAGCATTTT; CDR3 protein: CASSPVRSQPQHF
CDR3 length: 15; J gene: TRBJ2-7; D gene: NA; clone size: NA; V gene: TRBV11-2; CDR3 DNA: TGTGCCAGCAGCTTAGCGGCAGGTCTCTCCTACGAGCAGTACTTC; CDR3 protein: CASSLAAGLSYEQYF
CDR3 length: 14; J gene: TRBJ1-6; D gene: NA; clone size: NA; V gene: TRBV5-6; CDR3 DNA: TGTGCCAGCAGCGGGGCAGGGGCGAATTCACCCCTCCACTTT; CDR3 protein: CASSGAGANSPLHF
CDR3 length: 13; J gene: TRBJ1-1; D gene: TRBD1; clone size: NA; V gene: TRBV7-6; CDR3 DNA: TGTGCCAGCAGCCGGGACAGCGGGACTGAAGCTTTCTTT; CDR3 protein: CASSRDSGTEAFF
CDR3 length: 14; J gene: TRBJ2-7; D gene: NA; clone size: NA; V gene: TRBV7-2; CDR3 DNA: TGTGCCAGCAGCTTTTCACAGGGTCCAGGCGAGCAGTACTTC; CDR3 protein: CASSFSQGPGEQYF
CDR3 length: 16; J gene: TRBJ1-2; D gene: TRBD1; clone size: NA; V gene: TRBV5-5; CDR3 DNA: TGTGCCAGCAGCTTCCAGGACAGGGCGACATTCTATGGCTACACCTTC; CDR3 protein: CASSFQDRATFYGYTF
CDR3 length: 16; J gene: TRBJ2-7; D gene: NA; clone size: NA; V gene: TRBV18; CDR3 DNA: TGTGCCAGCTCACCACGGGAGGCCCCGAGCTCCTACGAGCAGTACTTC; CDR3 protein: CASSPREAPSSYEQYF
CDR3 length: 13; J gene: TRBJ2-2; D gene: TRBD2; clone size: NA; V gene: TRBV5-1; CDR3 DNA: TGCGCCAGCAGCGCCGGGGGGAGCGGGGAGCTGTTTTTT; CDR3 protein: CASSAGGSGELFF
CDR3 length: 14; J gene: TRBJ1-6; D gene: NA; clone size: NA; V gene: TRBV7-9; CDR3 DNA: TGTGCCAGCAGCTTGGAGCCGCCTAGTTCACCCCTCCACTTT; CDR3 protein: CASSLEPPSSPLHF
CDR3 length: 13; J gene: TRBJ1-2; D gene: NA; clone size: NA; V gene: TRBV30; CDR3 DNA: TGTGCCTGGAGTTCCCTCGGGATCTATGGCTACACCTTC; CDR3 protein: CAWSSLGIYGYTF
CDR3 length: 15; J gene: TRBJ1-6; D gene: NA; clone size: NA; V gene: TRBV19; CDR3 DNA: TGTGCCAGTAGTATATCCCAGGACTATAATTCACCCCTCCACTTT; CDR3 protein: CASSISQDYNSPLHF
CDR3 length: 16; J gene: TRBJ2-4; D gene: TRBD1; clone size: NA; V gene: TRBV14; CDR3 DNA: TGTGCCAGCAGTCCGGGACAGGGTTATACCAAAAACATTCAGTACTTC; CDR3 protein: CASSPGQGYTKNIQYF
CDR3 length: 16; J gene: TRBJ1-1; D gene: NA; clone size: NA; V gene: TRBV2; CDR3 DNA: TGTGCCAGCAGTGAAAGCCCCCCCAGGGTTGGCACTGAAGCTTTCTTT; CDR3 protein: CASSESPPRVGTEAFF
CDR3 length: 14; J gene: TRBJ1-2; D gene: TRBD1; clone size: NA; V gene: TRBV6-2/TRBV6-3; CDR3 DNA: TGTGCCAGCAGTTCCCACGGACAGGGCTATGGCTACACCTTC; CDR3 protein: CASSSHGQGYGYTF
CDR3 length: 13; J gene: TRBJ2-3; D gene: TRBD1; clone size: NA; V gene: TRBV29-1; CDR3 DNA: TGCAGCGTTTGGACAGGGTCCACAGATACGCAGTATTTT; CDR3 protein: CSVWTGSTDTQYF
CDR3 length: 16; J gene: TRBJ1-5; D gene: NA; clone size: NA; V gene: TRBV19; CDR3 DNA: TGTGCCAGTAGTATACAACGGGGAGGTAGCAATCAGCCCCAGCATTTT; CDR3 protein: CASSIQRGGSNQPQHF
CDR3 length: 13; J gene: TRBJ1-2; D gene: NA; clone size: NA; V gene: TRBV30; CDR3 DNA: TGTGCCTGGAGTGTCAGGGCCCCGGGTGGCTACACCTTC; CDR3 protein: CAWSVRAPGGYTF
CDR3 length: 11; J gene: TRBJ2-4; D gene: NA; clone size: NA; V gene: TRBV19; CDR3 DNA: TGTGCCAGTAGTACGAGGGACATTCAGTACTTC; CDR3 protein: CASSTRDIQYF
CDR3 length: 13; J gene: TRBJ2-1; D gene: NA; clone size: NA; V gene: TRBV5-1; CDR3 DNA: TGCGCCAGCAGCTTGGGGCAGTACAATGAGCAGTTCTTC; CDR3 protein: CASSLGQYNEQFF
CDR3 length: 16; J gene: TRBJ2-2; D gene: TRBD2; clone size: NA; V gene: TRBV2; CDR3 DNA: TGTGCCAGCAAAACCAGCGGGGGAACGAACACCGGGGAGCTGTTTTTT; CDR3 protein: CASKTSGGTNTGELFF
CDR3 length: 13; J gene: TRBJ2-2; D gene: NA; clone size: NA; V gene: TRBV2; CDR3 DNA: TGTGCCAGCAACCCGGACAGTCCCGGGGAGCTGTTTTTT; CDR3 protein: CASNPDSPGELFF
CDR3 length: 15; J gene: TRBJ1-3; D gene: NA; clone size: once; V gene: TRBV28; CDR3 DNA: TGTGCCAGCAGTTCCAACAGCTTCTCTGGAAACACCATATATTTT; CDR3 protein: CASSSNSFSGNTIYF
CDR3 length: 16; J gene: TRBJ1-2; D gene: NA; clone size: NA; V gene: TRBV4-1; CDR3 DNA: TGCGCCAGCAGCCAAGTGGTCCGAGGCGGGGCGGGTGGCTACACCTTC; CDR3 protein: CASSQVVRGGAGGYTF
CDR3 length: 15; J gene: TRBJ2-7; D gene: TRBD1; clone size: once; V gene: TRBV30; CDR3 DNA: TGTGCCTGGTCCCCCTCCGGGACAGGGTACTACGAGCAGTACTTC; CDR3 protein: CAWSPSGTGYYEQYF
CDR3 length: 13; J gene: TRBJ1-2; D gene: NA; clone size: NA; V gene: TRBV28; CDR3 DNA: TGTGCCAGCAGTCAACCCAGGAACTATGGCTACACCTTC; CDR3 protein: CASSQPRNYGYTF
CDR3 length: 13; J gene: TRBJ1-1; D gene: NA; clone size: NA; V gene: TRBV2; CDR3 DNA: TGTGCCAGCAGTCCCGAGGTGAACACTGAAGCTTTCTTT; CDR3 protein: CASSPEVNTEAFF
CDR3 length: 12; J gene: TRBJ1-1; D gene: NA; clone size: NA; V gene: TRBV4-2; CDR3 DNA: TGTGCCAGCAGCCAAAACAGGCCTGAAGCTTTCTTT; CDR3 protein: CASSQNRPEAFF
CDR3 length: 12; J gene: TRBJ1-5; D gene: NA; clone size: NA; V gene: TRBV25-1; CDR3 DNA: TGTGCCAGCAGAGGAGGCAATCAGCCCCAGCATTTT; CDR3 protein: CASRGGNQPQHF
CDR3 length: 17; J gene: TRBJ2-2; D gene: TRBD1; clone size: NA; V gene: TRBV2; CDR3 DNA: TGTGCCAGCAGTGCAGGCAGGGGGCTACTGTACACCGGGGAGCTGTTTTTT; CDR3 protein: CASSAGRGLLYTGELFF
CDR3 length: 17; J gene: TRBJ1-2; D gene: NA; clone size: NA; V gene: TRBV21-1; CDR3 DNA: TGTGCCAGCAGCAACTTCGGACAGGTGTTTTGGGGCTATGGCTACACCTTC; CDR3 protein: CASSNFGQVFWGYGYTF